The 15 T cell receptor beta chains below come from one sample, sequenced in a study of beta chain features in type 1 diabetes. The whole isolated RNA underwent reverse transcription, so sequencing captured expressed TCRB transcripts. Using immunoSEQ multiplex PCR, the repertoire was profiled, and TCRdb retains in-frame clones only, with some absent. Of 970,000 or so clones in the sample, 15% to 20% are singletons; the top ten hold around 0.02%. Sequenced material: naive CD4+ T cells from blood. Every receptor here comes from a woman younger than 35 in good health.

To note about this clone: This same CDR3 is encoded by further DNA sequences in the sample. The V call is TRBV11-3, the J call TRBJ1-1, with D tentatively TRBD1 (5 bases). Germline CDR1 SGHNT, CDR2 YENEEA. V was shortened by 2 bases and J by 2 bases, with 6 bases between the two germline ends. There are 13 residues in the CDR3. DNA of the CDR3: TGTGCCAGCAGCTTAAGGGGAAACACTGAAGCTTTCTTT. This gives the protein CASSLRGNTEAFF. Based on the CDR3 plus reference TRBV11-3 and TRBJ1-1, the full variable domain is EAGVVQSPRYKIIEKKQPVAFWCNPISGHNTLYWYLQNLGQGPELLIRYENEEAVDDSQLPKDRFSAERLKGVDSTLKIQPAELGDSAVYLCASSLRGNTEAFFGQGTRLTVV.

This clone occurred a few times. The chain is built from TRBV7-2 and TRBJ2-5; TRBD1 matches 7 bases. The CDR3 runs to 14 residues. V was clipped by 8 bases and J by 5 bases; unmatched bases: 11. Germline V lookup: CDR1 SGHTA, CDR2 FQGNSA. CDR3 DNA sequence: TGTGCCAGCGTCCAACAGACAGGGATTGAGACCCAGTACTTC. Translated, it gives CASVQQTGIETQYF. The whole variable domain, filled in from reference TRBV7-2 and TRBJ2-5, reads GAGVSQSPSNKVTEKGKDVELRCDPISGHTALYWYRQSLGQGLEFLIYFQGNSAPDKSGLPSDRFSAERTGGSVSTLTIQRTQQEDSAVYLCASVQQTGIETQYFGPGTRLLVL.

This chain connects TRBV9 to TRBJ1-2; maybe TRBD1 (6 bases). Trimming shortened V by 0 bases and J by 7 bases, and 13 bases separated the two germline ends. The CDR3 loop spans 14 amino acids. Per germline, CDR1 SGDLS and CDR2 YYNGEE. CDR3 amino acids: CASSVGPDRPGYTF. CDR3 sequence (DNA): TGTGCCAGCAGCGTAGGACCCGACAGGCCTGGCTACACCTTC.

The V gene is TRBV7-2, the J gene TRBJ1-4; D remains ambiguous. V was shortened by 5 bases and J by 6 bases, with 7 bases between the two germline ends. Germline lookup yields CDR1 SGHTA and CDR2 FQGNSA. The CDR3 covers 12 residues. As DNA, the CDR3 is TGTGCCAGCAGCCACCGGGATGAAAAACTGTTTTTT. This codes for CASSHRDEKLFF.

This clone was detected a few times. The J gene is TRBJ2-1, the V gene TRBV4-1; D gene ambiguous. Germline V lookup: CDR1 MGHRA, CDR2 YSYEKL. Trimming cost V 1 base and J 6 bases, with 16 bases left between them. This CDR3 has 16 residues. CDR3 coding DNA: TGCGCCAGCAGCCAAGTGCCCGTCCTCTTGTCCAATGAGCAGTTCTTC. Translation gives CASSQVPVLLSNEQFF.

This chain connects TRBV29-1 to TRBJ2-1; TRBD1 aligns across 7 bases. This CDR3 region has 21 residues. The trim removed 0 bases at V and 0 bases at J, leaving 20 bases unmatched. Looked up from germline, CDR1 is SQVTM and CDR2 is ANQGSEA. The CDR3 loop reads CSVEDPPSNRQGTHSYNEQFF. The DNA of the CDR3 is TGCAGCGTTGAAGATCCCCCTAGCAATCGACAGGGCACGCACTCCTACAATGAGCAGTTCTTC.

The CDR3 region is CASSRDRDTEAFF. As DNA, the CDR3 is TGTGCCAGCTCACGGGACAGGGACACTGAAGCTTTCTTT. The chain recombines TRBV18 with TRBJ1-1; 9 nucleotides agree with TRBD1. Germline V CDR1 and CDR2: KGHSH, LQKENI. V lost 4 bases and J lost 3; bases outside the gene matches: 0. The CDR3 runs 13 residues.

The rearrangement joins TRBV18 to TRBJ2-7; 14 nucleotides align to TRBD2. The CDR3 length is 14 residues. CDR1 KGHSH and CDR2 LQKENI come from the germline V gene. V was clipped by 3 bases and J by 8 bases; unmatched bases: 3. The DNA for the CDR3 is TGTGCCAGCTCACCGACTAGCGGGAGGGCCCAGCAGTACTTC. Translation: CASSPTSGRAQQYF.

V usage is TRBV28 and J usage is TRBJ2-2, with unresolved D. The length of the CDR3 is 13 residues. Per germline, CDR1 MDHEN and CDR2 SYDVKM. The V end was cut by 6 bases, the J end by 4 bases, with 9 bases between. CDR3 sequence: CASSPAGTGELFF. The DNA for the CDR3 is TGTGCCAGCAGCCCCGCTGGCACCGGGGAGCTGTTTTTT.

V and J are TRBV19 and TRBJ2-3; D is perhaps TRBD2 (5 bases). Germline V CDR1 and CDR2: LNHDA, SQIVND (reference sequence). This CDR3 contains 14 residues. Trimming took off 9 bases at V and 3 bases at J, with 16 bases between the two ends. CDR3 amino acids: CASRLGRGTDTQYF. The CDR3 nucleotides are TGTGCCAGCCGATTAGGTCGAGGGACAGATACGCAGTATTTT. The variable domain in full, completed from reference TRBV19 and TRBJ2-3, reads DGGITQSPKYLFRKEGQNVTLSCEQNLNHDAMYWYRQDPGQGLRLIYYSQIVNDFQKGDIAEGYSVSREKKESFPLTVTSAQKNPTAFYLCASRLGRGTDTQYFGPGTRLTVL.

This clone was counted between two and nine times. Other DNA sequences within the sample encode an identical CDR3. V usage is TRBV7-9 and J usage is TRBJ2-1, with a weak D call TRBD2 (6 bases). CDR1 and CDR2 (germline): SEHNR, FQNEAQ (reference sequence). Trimming left V 0 bases short and J 4 bases short, with 7 bases between. The CDR3 consists of 14 residues. The CDR3 protein is CASSLAGTYNEQFF. The DNA for the CDR3 is TGTGCCAGCAGCTTAGCAGGGACTTACAATGAGCAGTTCTTC.

There are a few counts of this clone. The chain has TRBV7-8 and TRBJ1-2; D is possibly TRBD1 (5 bases). Germline-derived CDR1 and CDR2 are SGHVS and FQNEAQ. The V end lost 5 bases, the J end lost 7 bases, and 17 bases lay between the germline ends. The CDR3 has 14 residues. CDR3 sequence reads: CASSPRGGIGGYTF. CDR3 coding DNA: TGTGCCAGCAGCCCTCGTGGGGGGATCGGTGGCTACACCTTC.

The J gene is TRBJ1-2, the V gene TRBV27; weak D call: TRBD1 (6 bases). The CDR3 covers 17 residues. V was pared by 5 bases and J by 7 bases, with 26 bases between. Per the germline V gene, CDR1 is MNHEY and CDR2 is SMNVEV (reference sequence). CDR3 sequence reads: CASSRARSGQSQSGYTF. CDR3 sequence (DNA): TGTGCCAGCAGTCGCGCTCGATCGGGACAAAGTCAAAGTGGCTACACCTTC.

This clone has more than one count but fewer than ten. The chain uses TRBV18 and TRBJ2-5; TRBD1 aligns across 11 bases. V was clipped by 2 bases and J by 5 bases; unmatched bases: 7. The germline V gene encodes CDR1 KGHSH and CDR2 LQKENI. The CDR3 consists of 16 residues. This CDR3 is CASSPTGQGAVETQYF. The DNA for the CDR3 is TGTGCCAGCTCACCAACCGGACAGGGGGCCGTGGAGACCCAGTACTTC.

The table lists this clone with a few counts. The chain has TRBV4-2 and TRBJ2-7; perhaps D is TRBD1 or TRBD2 (5 bases each). The V end was cut by 0 bases, the J end by 3 bases, with 12 bases between. The CDR3 consists of 15 residues. Germline values: CDR1 LGHNA, CDR2 YNFKEQ. The CDR3: CASSQDSGRFYEQYF. DNA for the CDR3: TGTGCCAGCAGCCAAGACTCGGGACGGTTCTACGAGCAGTACTTC.